The 32 T cell receptor beta chains below were found in one sample sequenced in a study of T cell changes during pregnancy in multiple sclerosis. Clones were sequenced by immunoSEQ multiplex PCR, and TCRdb holds only the in-frame ones, with some missing. Of tens of thousands of clones listed, 90% are singletons. The sample was peripheral blood, taken in the third trimester of pregnancy. All receptors derive from a female donor in good health, enrolled as a control in a pregnancy study.

Note on this clone: This sample also contains other DNA sequences that code for the same CDR3. V usage is TRBV2 and J usage is TRBJ1-1; no firm D call. CDR3 length equals 12 residues. V gave up 5 bases and J gave up 0 bases, with 4 bases separating them. Per germline, CDR1 SNHLY and CDR2 FYNNEI. CDR3 residues: CASSQMNTEAFF. CDR3 nucleotide sequence: TGTGCCAGCAGTCAGATGAACACTGAAGCTTTCTTT.

The chain has TRBV11-2 and TRBJ2-1; D possibly corresponds to TRBD2 (5 bases). The CDR3 has 15 residues. Germline CDR1 and CDR2: SGHAT and FQNNGV. The V and J ends lost 4 bases and 5 bases respectively, with 15 bases between them. The CDR3 nucleotides read TGTGCCAGCAGCTCTTACCGGGAAAGAGACAATGAGCAGTTCTTC. Encoded protein: CASSSYRERDNEQFF.

This sequence joins TRBV7-3 and TRBJ2-5; possibly TRBD2 for D (6 bases). The CDR3 totals 14 residues. Germline-derived CDR1 and CDR2 are SGHTA and FQGTGA. Trimming took off 5 bases at V and 4 bases at J, with 14 bases between the two ends. CDR3 protein: CASSQKGGAETQYF. The CDR3 DNA sequence: TGTGCCAGCAGCCAGAAGGGAGGCGCAGAGACCCAGTACTTC.

This chain links TRBV6-6 with TRBJ2-7, with D possibly being TRBD2 (5 bases). Germline CDR1 and CDR2: MNHNY and SVGAGI (reference sequence). The CDR3 contains 12 residues. With 7 bases removed from V and 2 bases from J, the gap between germline ends came to 9 bases. The CDR3 DNA reads as TGTGCCAGCACTGGAGGCGCCTACGAGCAGTACTTC. The encoded protein is CASTGGAYEQYF.

The rearrangement uses TRBV10-2 and TRBJ2-5; 8 bases match TRBD2. V was clipped by 5 bases and J by 0 bases; unmatched bases: 8. The CDR3 length is 16 residues. The V gene's germline CDR1 is WSHSY and CDR2 SAAADI. This CDR3 is CASSNGRGSYQETQYF. CDR3 nucleotide sequence: TGCGCCAGCAGTAACGGGAGGGGATCGTACCAAGAGACCCAGTACTTC.

This chain uses TRBV19 with TRBJ1-2; the D is unclear. V lost 5 bases and J lost 4, with 14 bases in between. The germline V gene has CDR1 LNHDA and CDR2 SQIVND (reference sequence). This CDR3 contains 14 residues. CDR3 coding DNA: TGTGCCAGTAGTGCGCCCAACAGCCCCTATGGCTACACCTTC. Protein: CASSAPNSPYGYTF. The whole variable domain, remainder taken from reference TRBV19 and TRBJ1-2, is DGGITQSPKYLFRKEGQNVTLSCEQNLNHDAMYWYRQDPGQGLRLIYYSQIVNDFQKGDIAEGYSVSREKKESFPLTVTSAQKNPTAFYLCASSAPNSPYGYTFGSGTRLTVV.

CDR3 sequence reads: CASTRGRKETQYF. In DNA form, the CDR3 reads TGTGCCAGCACTAGGGGGCGGAAAGAGACCCAGTACTTC. This chain links TRBV6-1 with TRBJ2-5; 7 bases match TRBD1. Germline-derived CDR1 and CDR2 are MNHNS and SASEGT. The CDR3 contains 13 residues. V lost 7 bases and J lost 3; bases outside the gene matches: 5.

V and J are TRBV2 and TRBJ2-1, with TRBD2 matching 11 bases. V shed 3 bases and J 9 bases; nucleotides not matched to a gene: 10. This CDR3 spans 16 amino acids. Per germline, CDR1 SNHLY and CDR2 FYNNEI. The CDR3 DNA reads as TGTGCCAGCAGTGAGAATAGCGGGAGGGTCGGCAGTGAGCAGTTCTTC. It encodes CASSENSGRVGSEQFF.

This clone was seen just once. The chain couples TRBV7-3 to TRBJ1-2; 9 nucleotides match TRBD1. V was clipped by 5 bases and J by 5 bases; unmatched bases: 3. The CDR3 spans 13 residues. Germline assignment: CDR1 SGHTA and CDR2 FQGTGA. CDR3 amino acids: CASSAGQGYGYTF. In DNA form, the CDR3 reads TGTGCCAGCAGCGCCGGACAGGGGTATGGCTACACCTTC.

This chain uses TRBV11-2 with TRBJ2-1, with 9 bases lining up with TRBD2. From germline, CDR1 is SGHAT and CDR2 FQNNGV. This CDR3 has 14 residues. After removal of 5 bases from V and 9 bases from J, the junction contained 8 bases not matched to a gene. The CDR3 here is CASSRGREGSEQFF. CDR3 bases: TGTGCCAGCAGCCGAGGGCGGGAGGGAAGTGAGCAGTTCTTC.

The chain's CDR3 is CASSIKQGAPRNGYTF. CDR3 nucleotides: TGTGCCAGTAGTATCAAACAGGGGGCGCCCCGTAATGGCTACACCTTC. V usage is TRBV19 and J usage is TRBJ1-2, with 9 positions matching TRBD1. This CDR3 is built from 16 residues. J lost 6 bases, V lost 3 bases, and 11 bases had no gene match. Germline V CDR1 and CDR2: LNHDA, SQIVND (reference sequence).

This chain connects TRBV5-6 to TRBJ2-2; a possible D gene is TRBD2 (6 bases). The germline V and J ends were trimmed by 4 bases and 7 bases, with 11 bases remaining between them. The CDR3 is 13 amino acids. Per germline, CDR1 SGHDT and CDR2 YYEEEE. CDR3 in DNA: TGTGCCAGCAGCCCCCCGGGGGTCGGGGAGCTGTTTTTT. Translation: CASSPPGVGELFF.

V and J are TRBV6-6 and TRBJ2-2; perhaps TRBD2 as D (6 bases). Trimming left V 2 bases short and J 8 bases short, with 18 bases between. This CDR3 has 16 amino acids. Germline values: CDR1 MNHNY, CDR2 SVGAGI (reference sequence). The CDR3 bases are TGTGCCAGCAGTTACCCGGCGGGCGGGATGGGTGGGGAGCTGTTTTTT. Translation gives CASSYPAGGMGGELFF.

This chain connects TRBV18 to TRBJ2-7; 9 bases agree with TRBD1. This CDR3 is built from 16 residues. Germline CDR1 and CDR2: KGHSH and LQKENI. V was clipped by 3 bases and J by 1 base; unmatched bases: 7. The CDR3 is CASSPATGGRSYEQYF. In DNA, the CDR3 is TGTGCCAGCTCACCTGCGACAGGGGGTAGGTCCTACGAGCAGTACTTC.

The V and J genes are TRBV2 and TRBJ2-3; D is uncertain. Germline loops: CDR1 SNHLY, CDR2 FYNNEI. The length of the CDR3 is 12 residues. The germline V and J ends were trimmed by 6 bases and 3 bases, with 7 bases remaining between them. In DNA form, the CDR3 reads TGTGCCAGCAGGGCCGCAACAGATACGCAGTATTTT. Its protein is CASRAATDTQYF.

The genes are TRBV29-1 and TRBJ2-7, with a tentative D call TRBD1 (6 bases). CDR1 is SQVTM, CDR2 ANQGSEA, per germline. This CDR3 is 13 amino acids long. Deletions cut 6 bases from V and 4 bases from J, with 16 bases between. The CDR3: CSVPRGIGYEQYF. In DNA, the CDR3 is TGCAGCGTCCCGAGGGGGATTGGATACGAGCAGTACTTC.

The V and J genes are TRBV15 and TRBJ2-1; D possibly corresponds to TRBD1 (5 bases). This CDR3 has 14 residues. The germline V gene encodes CDR1 LNHNV and CDR2 YYDKDF (reference sequence). Trimming cost V 2 bases and J 4 bases, with 9 bases left between them. The DNA of the CDR3 is TGTGCCACCAGCAGAATAGCAGGGTACAATGAGCAGTTCTTC. Translated: CATSRIAGYNEQFF.

The rearrangement uses TRBV10-3 and TRBJ2-7, with TRBD1 as a possible D gene (6 bases). Per the germline V gene, CDR1 is ENHRY and CDR2 is SYGVKD. The CDR3 runs 16 residues. Trimming shortened V by 8 bases and J by 2 bases, and 22 bases separated the two germline ends. The CDR3 is CAISSRGTGKTYEQYF. The CDR3, as DNA: TGTGCCATCTCGTCTAGGGGAACAGGGAAAACCTACGAGCAGTACTTC.

The gene calls are TRBV28 and TRBJ1-1, with 8 bases identical to TRBD1. CDR1 is MDHEN and CDR2 is SYDVKM in the germline V gene. After removal of 4 bases from V and 3 bases from J, the junction contained 4 bases not matched to a gene. CDR3 length: 14 amino acids. CDR3 region: CASSSGQGDTEAFF. CDR3 nucleotides: TGTGCCAGCAGTTCCGGACAGGGCGACACTGAAGCTTTCTTT. Variable domain in full (rest from reference TRBV28 and TRBJ1-1): DVKVTQSSRYLVKRTGEKVFLECVQDMDHENMFWYRQDPGLGLRLIYFSYDVKMKEKGDIPEGYSVSREKKERFSLILESASTNQTSMYLCASSSGQGDTEAFFGQGTRLTVV.

CDR3 protein: CASRPTDRPNTEAFF. For the CDR3, the DNA is TGTGCCAGCAGACCAACCGACAGACCGAACACTGAAGCTTTCTTT. The chain employs TRBV11-2 and TRBJ1-1, with D maybe TRBD1 (5 bases). Looked up from germline, CDR1 is SGHAT and CDR2 is FQNNGV. This CDR3 spans 15 amino acids. Trimming cost V 6 bases and J 1 base, with 15 bases left between them.

This clone came up once. The chain recombines TRBV14 with TRBJ2-4; 8 bases align to TRBD1. Germline CDR1 reads SGHDN; CDR2 reads FVKESK. The CDR3 extends over 19 amino acids. With V trimmed by 0 bases and J by 1 base, 11 bases remained unmatched. In DNA, the CDR3 is TGTGCCAGCAGCCAAGAGGAGGACAGGGAAGGGGGGGCCAAAAACATTCAGTACTTC. It codes for CASSQEEDREGGAKNIQYF.

In DNA form, the CDR3 reads TGTGCCAGCAGCTTGCTAGCGGGGGTGTACCAAGAGACCCAGTACTTC. This codes for CASSLLAGVYQETQYF. This chain connects TRBV7-2 to TRBJ2-5, with 10 bases that match TRBD2. Germline V CDR1 and CDR2: SGHTA, FQGNSA. CDR3 length: 16 amino acids. Germline trimming cut 3 bases from V and 0 bases from J; bases unmatched to any gene: 4.

This rearrangement joins TRBV9 to TRBJ1-2; D unresolved. Trimming removed 0 bases at V and 7 bases at J, with 13 bases between. The CDR3 has 14 amino acids. The germline CDR1 and CDR2 sequences are SGDLS and YYNGEE. The CDR3 loop reads CASSVDPTNSGYTF. DNA of the CDR3: TGTGCCAGCAGCGTAGACCCGACAAACAGTGGCTACACCTTC. Looking up the rest from reference TRBV9 and TRBJ1-2 gives the full variable domain: DSGVTQTPKHLITATGQRVTLRCSPRSGDLSVYWYQQSLDQGLQFLIQYYNGEERAKGNILERFSAQQFPDLHSELNLSSLELGDSALYFCASSVDPTNSGYTFGSGTRLTVV.

This sequence joins TRBV29-1 and TRBJ2-6, with 7 bases fitting TRBD2. Germline V gene data show CDR1 as SQVTM and CDR2 as ANQGSEA. J gave up 0 bases and V 7 bases, and 3 bases lay outside the gene matches. The CDR3 consists of 14 residues. The CDR3 spells CSAREGSGANVLTF. The CDR3 bases are TGCAGCGCCAGGGAGGGCTCTGGGGCCAACGTCCTGACTTTC.

The rearrangement uses TRBV7-9 and TRBJ2-3; 12 positions agree with TRBD2. Trimming at V came to 1 base and at J to 4 bases, leaving 6 bases not matched to a gene. The CDR3 loop spans 17 amino acids. Germline loops: CDR1 SEHNR, CDR2 FQNEAQ (reference sequence). CDR3 in amino acids: CASSLGLAGGPADTQYF. In DNA form, the CDR3 reads TGTGCCAGCAGCTTAGGGCTAGCGGGAGGGCCAGCAGATACGCAGTATTTT.

V usage is TRBV27 and J usage is TRBJ2-7, with 7 bases matching TRBD2. CDR3 length equals 12 residues. Germline V CDR1 and CDR2: MNHEY, SMNVEV (reference sequence). Trimming cost V 6 bases and J 7 bases; bases outside gene matches: 6. Here the CDR3 reads CASRGGSKEQYF. The DNA for the CDR3 is TGTGCCAGCAGAGGCGGGAGTAAGGAGCAGTACTTC.

The chain links TRBV13 to TRBJ2-7; the match to TRBD1 covers 9 bases. With 3 bases clipped from V and 1 base from J, the junction kept 4 bases outside the gene matches. The CDR3 totals 15 residues. Germline V gene data show CDR1 as PRHDT and CDR2 as FYEKMQ (reference sequence). CDR3 coding DNA: TGTGCCAGCAGCTTCCGGGGACAGGGATCCTACGAGCAGTACTTC. Translated: CASSFRGQGSYEQYF.

The chain has TRBV2 and TRBJ2-1, with D tentatively TRBD2 (7 bases). Germline-derived CDR1 and CDR2 are SNHLY and FYNNEI. V was trimmed by 3 bases and J by 9 bases, leaving 18 bases between them. CDR3 size: 15 residues. The CDR3, as DNA: TGTGCCAGCAGTGACGGGTGGGGGGGCTTAGGTGAGCAGTTCTTC. Residues: CASSDGWGGLGEQFF.

This rearrangement joins TRBV30 to TRBJ1-4; 9 bases match TRBD1. Germline lookup yields CDR1 GTSNPN and CDR2 SVGIG (reference sequence). V shed 2 bases, J shed 8 bases, and the junction held 9 bases outside the gene matches. The CDR3 has 15 amino acids. The CDR3: CAWSTGTGHREKLFF. The CDR3 bases are TGTGCCTGGAGTACGGGGACAGGGCATCGGGAAAAACTGTTTTTT.

This sequence joins TRBV7-3 and TRBJ2-7; a weak D match, TRBD2 (5 bases). Germline V CDR1 and CDR2: SGHTA, FQGTGA. The CDR3 contains 16 residues. V lost 4 bases and J lost 0, with 16 bases in between. CDR3 sequence reads: CASSSSRTVSSYEQYF. For the CDR3, the DNA is TGTGCCAGCAGCTCCTCGCGGACTGTTAGCTCCTACGAGCAGTACTTC.

The rearrangement uses TRBV5-1 and TRBJ2-7; 8 bases align to TRBD1. The junction had 0 bases not matched to a gene; V was cut back by 1 base and J by 6 bases. The CDR3 is 12 amino acids. The germline gives CDR1 SGHRS, CDR2 YFSETQ. CDR3 loop: CASSLTGGEQYF. The CDR3 DNA sequence: TGCGCCAGCAGCTTGACAGGGGGCGAGCAGTACTTC. Filled out from reference TRBV5-1 and TRBJ2-7, the complete variable domain reads KAGVTQTPRYLIKTRGQQVTLSCSPISGHRSVSWYQQTPGQGLQFLFEYFSETQRNKGNFPGRFSGRQFSNSRSEMNVSTLELGDSALYLCASSLTGGEQYFGPGTRLTVT.

V gene TRBV6-5 combines with J gene TRBJ1-5, with 8 bases lining up with TRBD1. CDR1 is MNHEY and CDR2 is SVGAGI in the germline V gene. Trimming cost V 6 bases and J 6 bases; bases outside gene matches: 7. The CDR3 has 14 residues. CDR3 in amino acids: CASSPRTGIQPQHF. For the CDR3, the DNA is TGTGCCAGCAGCCCGAGGACAGGGATTCAGCCCCAGCATTTT.